Given below is one T cell receptor (beta chain) in context. This entry is derived from a study of blood T cell repertoires in COVID-19. CDR1 and CDR2 from the germline V gene are MGHRA and YSYEKL. This CDR3 has 14 residues. Deletions cut 1 base from V and 7 bases from J, with 11 bases between. Participant-given clinical history determined each cohort assignment. Either two negative PCRs, clearance, or symptom resolution qualified Cohort 3 donors as recovered. TCRdb keeps only in-frame clones here, not all; method: immunoSEQ multiplex PCR. The repertoire includes under 300,000 clones, 75% to 90% of them detected once, and approximately 2.5% sits in the top ten.

V and J are TRBV4-1 and TRBJ2-1; D call uncertain. Sequenced input: PBMCs or T cells enriched from blood (not recorded which). This receptor was obtained from a woman younger than 30 who had recovered from COVID-19. In DNA form, the CDR3 reads TGCGCCAGCAGCCAAGCACAGCCTAATAATGAGCAGTTCTTC. It specifies CASSQAQPNNEQFF.